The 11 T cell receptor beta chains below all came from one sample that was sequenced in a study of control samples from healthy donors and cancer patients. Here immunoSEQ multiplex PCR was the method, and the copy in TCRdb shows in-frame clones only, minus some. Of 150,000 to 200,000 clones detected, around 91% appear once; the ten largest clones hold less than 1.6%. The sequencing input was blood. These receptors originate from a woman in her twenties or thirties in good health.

CDR3 amino acids: CASSQDRAETQYF. The CDR3 DNA reads TGTGCCAGCAGCCAGGACAGGGCAGAGACCCAGTACTTC. The rearrangement joins TRBV5-6 to TRBJ2-5; 8 bases align to TRBD1. The CDR3 sequence is 13 residues long. Germline trimming cut 4 bases from V and 4 bases from J; bases unmatched to any gene: 3. In germline, CDR1 is SGHDT, CDR2 YYEEEE.

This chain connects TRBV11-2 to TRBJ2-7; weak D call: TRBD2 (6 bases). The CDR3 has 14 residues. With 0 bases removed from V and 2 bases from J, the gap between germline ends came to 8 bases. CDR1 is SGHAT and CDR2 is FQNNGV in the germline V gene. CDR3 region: CASSLDGTPYEQYF. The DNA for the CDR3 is TGTGCCAGCAGCTTAGATGGGACTCCCTACGAGCAGTACTTC.

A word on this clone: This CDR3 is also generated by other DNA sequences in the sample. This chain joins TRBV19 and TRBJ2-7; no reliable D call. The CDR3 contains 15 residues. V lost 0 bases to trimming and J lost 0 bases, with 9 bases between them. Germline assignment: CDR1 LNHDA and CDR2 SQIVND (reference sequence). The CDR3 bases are TGTGCCAGTAGTATAGATTTGCGGAGCTCCTACGAGCAGTACTTC. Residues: CASSIDLRSSYEQYF.

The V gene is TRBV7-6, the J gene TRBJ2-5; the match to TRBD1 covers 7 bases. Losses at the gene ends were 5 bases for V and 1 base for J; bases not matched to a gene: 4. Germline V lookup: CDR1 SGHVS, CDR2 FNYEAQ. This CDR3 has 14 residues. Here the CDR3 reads CASSPGTVQETQYF. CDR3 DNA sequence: TGTGCCAGCAGCCCTGGGACAGTCCAAGAGACCCAGTACTTC.

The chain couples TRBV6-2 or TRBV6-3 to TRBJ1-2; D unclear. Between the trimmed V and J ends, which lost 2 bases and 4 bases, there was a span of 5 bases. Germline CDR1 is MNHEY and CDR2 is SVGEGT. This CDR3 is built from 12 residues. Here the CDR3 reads CASSYAGYGYTF. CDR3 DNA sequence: TGTGCCAGCAGTTACGCGGGCTATGGCTACACCTTC.

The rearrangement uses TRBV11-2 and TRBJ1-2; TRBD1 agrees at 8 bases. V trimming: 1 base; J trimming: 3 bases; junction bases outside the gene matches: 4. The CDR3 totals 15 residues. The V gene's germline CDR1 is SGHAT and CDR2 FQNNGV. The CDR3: CASSLAAGGYYGYTF. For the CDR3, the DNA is TGTGCCAGCAGCTTAGCGGCAGGGGGCTACTATGGCTACACCTTC.

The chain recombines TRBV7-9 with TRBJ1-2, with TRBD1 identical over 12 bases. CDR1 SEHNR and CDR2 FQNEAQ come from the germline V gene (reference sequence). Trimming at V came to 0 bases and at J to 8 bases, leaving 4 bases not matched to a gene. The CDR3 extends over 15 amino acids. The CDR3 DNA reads TGTGCCAGCAGCTTAGCGGGGACAGGGGGCTTCGGCTACACCTTC. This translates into CASSLAGTGGFGYTF.

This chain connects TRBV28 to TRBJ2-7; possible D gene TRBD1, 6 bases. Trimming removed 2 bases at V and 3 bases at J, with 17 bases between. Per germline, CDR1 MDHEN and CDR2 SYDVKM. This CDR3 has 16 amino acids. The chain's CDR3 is CASSLGGINGNYEQYF. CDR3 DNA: TGTGCCAGCAGTTTAGGGGGCATCAATGGGAACTACGAGCAGTACTTC.

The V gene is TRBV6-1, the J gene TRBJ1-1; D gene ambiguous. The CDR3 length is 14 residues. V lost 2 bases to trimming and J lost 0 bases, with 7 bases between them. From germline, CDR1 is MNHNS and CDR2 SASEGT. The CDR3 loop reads CASSELGMNTEAFF. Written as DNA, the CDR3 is TGTGCCAGCAGTGAACTGGGGATGAACACTGAAGCTTTCTTT.

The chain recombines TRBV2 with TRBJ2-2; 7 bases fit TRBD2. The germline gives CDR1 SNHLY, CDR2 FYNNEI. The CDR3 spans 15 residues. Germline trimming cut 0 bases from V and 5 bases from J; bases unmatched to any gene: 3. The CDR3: CASSEAGTTTGELFF. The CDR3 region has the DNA TGTGCCAGCAGTGAAGCTGGGACTACAACCGGGGAGCTGTTTTTT.

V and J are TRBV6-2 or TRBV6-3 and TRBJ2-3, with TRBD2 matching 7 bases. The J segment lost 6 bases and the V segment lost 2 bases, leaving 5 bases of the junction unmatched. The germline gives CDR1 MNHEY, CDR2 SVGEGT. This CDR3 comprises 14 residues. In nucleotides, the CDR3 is TGTGCCAGCAGTTACGTCGCGGGAGCGGATACGCAGTATTTT. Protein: CASSYVAGADTQYF.